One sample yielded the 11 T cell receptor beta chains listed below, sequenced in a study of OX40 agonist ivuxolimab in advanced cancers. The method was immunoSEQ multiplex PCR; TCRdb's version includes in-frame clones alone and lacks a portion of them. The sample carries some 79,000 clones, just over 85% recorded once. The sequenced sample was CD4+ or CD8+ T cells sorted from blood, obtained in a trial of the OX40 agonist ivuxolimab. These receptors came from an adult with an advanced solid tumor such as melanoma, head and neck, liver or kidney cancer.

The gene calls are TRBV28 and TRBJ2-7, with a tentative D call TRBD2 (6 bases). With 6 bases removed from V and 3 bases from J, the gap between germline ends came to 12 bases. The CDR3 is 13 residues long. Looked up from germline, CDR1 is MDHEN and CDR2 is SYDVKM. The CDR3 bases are TGTGCCAGCAGGGTAGGCGGGAACTACGAGCAGTACTTC. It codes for CASRVGGNYEQYF.

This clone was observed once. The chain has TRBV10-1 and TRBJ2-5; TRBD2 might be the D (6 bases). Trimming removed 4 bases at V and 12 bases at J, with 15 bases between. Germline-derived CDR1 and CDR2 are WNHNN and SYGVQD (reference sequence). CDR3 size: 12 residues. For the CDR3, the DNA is TGCGCCAGCAGTGGCCGGGACTTTCGAAAGTACTTC. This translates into CASSGRDFRKYF.

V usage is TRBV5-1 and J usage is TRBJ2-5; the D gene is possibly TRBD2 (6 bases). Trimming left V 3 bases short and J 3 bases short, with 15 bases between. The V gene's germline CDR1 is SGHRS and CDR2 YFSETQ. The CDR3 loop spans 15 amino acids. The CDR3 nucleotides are TGCGCCAGCAGCTCTGCGGGGACGGTGGAAGAGACCCAGTACTTC. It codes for CASSSAGTVEETQYF.

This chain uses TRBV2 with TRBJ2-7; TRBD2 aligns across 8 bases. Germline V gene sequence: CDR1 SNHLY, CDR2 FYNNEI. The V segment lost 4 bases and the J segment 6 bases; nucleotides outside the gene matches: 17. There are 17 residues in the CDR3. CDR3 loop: CASSVGREGRGPSEQYF. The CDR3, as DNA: TGTGCCAGCAGTGTGGGACGGGAGGGCCGAGGTCCCTCCGAGCAGTACTTC.

CDR3 nucleotide sequence: TGTGCCAGCAGCAGGGGGGGCACAGATACGCAGTATTTT. This gives the protein CASSRGGTDTQYF. J is TRBJ2-3 and V is TRBV5-4, with D possibly called TRBD1 or TRBD2 (6 bases each). Germline loops: CDR1 SGHNT, CDR2 YYREEE (reference sequence). The CDR3 totals 13 residues. Deletions cut 4 bases from V and 1 base from J, with 7 bases between.

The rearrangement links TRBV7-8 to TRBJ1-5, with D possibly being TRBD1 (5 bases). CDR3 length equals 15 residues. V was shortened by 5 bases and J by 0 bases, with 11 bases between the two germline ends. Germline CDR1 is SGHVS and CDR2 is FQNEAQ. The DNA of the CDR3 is TGTGCCAGCAGCCCCGACAGATATAGCAATCAGCCCCAGCATTTT. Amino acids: CASSPDRYSNQPQHF.

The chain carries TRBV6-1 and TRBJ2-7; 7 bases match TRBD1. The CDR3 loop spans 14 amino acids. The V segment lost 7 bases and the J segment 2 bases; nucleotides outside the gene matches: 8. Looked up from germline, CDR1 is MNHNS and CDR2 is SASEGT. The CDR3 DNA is TGTGCCAGCACTCGAGAGGGGGCGACCTACGAGCAGTACTTC. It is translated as CASTREGATYEQYF.

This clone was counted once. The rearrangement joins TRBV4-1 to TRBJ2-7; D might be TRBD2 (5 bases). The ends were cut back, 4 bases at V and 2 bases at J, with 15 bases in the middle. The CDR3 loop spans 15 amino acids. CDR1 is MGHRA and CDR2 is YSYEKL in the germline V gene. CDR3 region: CASSRSHSGAYEQYF. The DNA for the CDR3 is TGCGCCAGCAGCCGCAGTCACTCCGGGGCCTACGAGCAGTACTTC.

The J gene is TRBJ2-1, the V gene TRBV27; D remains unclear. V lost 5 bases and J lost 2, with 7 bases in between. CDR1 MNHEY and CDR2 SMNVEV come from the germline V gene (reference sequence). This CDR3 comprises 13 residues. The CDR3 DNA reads TGTGCCAGCAGTCTCCGGCCCTACAATGAGCAGTTCTTC. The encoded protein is CASSLRPYNEQFF.

CDR3 loop: CASSSRGGAWETQYF. CDR3 coding DNA: TGTGCCAGCAGCTCAAGAGGGGGGGCTTGGGAGACCCAGTACTTC. V gene TRBV9 combines with J gene TRBJ2-5; D is possibly TRBD2 (7 bases). The CDR3 has 15 amino acids. Trimming removed 4 bases at V and 5 bases at J, with 18 bases between. Germline V gene lookup returns CDR1 SGDLS and CDR2 YYNGEE.

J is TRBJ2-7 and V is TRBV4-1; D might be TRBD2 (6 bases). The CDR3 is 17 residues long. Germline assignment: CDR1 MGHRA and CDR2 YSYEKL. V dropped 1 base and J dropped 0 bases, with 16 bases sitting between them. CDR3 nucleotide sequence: TGCGCCAGCAGCCAAGTGGGCCGGGGACTGAGCTCCTACGAGCAGTACTTC. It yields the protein CASSQVGRGLSSYEQYF.